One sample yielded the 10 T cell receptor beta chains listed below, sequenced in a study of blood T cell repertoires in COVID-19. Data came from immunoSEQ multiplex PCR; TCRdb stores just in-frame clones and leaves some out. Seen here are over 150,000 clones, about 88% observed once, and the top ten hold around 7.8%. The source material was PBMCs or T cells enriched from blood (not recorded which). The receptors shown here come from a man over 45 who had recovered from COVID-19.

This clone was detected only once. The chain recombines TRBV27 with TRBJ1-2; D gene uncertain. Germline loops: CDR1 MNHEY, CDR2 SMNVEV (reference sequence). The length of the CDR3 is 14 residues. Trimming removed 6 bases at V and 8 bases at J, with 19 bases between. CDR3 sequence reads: CASSHYRAGSGYTF. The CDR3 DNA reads TGTGCCAGCAGCCATTATCGCGCTGGGAGCGGCTACACCTTC.

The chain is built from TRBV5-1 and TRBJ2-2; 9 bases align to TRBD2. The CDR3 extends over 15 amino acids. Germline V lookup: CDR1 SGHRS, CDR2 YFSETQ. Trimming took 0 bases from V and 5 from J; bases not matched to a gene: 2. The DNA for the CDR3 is TGCGCCAGCAGCTTGGTAGCGGGAGTTACCGGGGAGCTGTTTTTT. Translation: CASSLVAGVTGELFF.

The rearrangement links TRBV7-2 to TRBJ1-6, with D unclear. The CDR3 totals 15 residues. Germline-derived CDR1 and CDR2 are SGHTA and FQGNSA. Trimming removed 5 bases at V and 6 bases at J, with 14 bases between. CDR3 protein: CASSTASAGNSPLHF. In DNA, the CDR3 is TGTGCCAGCAGCACCGCCTCGGCGGGTAATTCACCCCTCCACTTT.

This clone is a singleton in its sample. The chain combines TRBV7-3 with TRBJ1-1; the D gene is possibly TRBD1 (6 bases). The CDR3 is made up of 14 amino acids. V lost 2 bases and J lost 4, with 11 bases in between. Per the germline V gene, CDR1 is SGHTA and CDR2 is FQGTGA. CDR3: CASSLQGTGTEAFF. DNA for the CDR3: TGTGCCAGCAGCTTACAGGGGACGGGCACTGAAGCTTTCTTT. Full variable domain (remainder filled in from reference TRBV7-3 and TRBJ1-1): GAGVSQTPSNKVTEKGKYVELRCDPISGHTALYWYRQSLGQGPEFLIYFQGTGAADDSGLPNDRFFAVRPEGSVSTLKIQRTERGDSAVYLCASSLQGTGTEAFFGQGTRLTVV.

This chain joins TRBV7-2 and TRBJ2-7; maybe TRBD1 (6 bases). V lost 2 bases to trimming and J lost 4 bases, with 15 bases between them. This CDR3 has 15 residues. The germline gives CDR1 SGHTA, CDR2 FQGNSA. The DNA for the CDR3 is TGTGCCAGCAGCTTAACGGGGACATCGGAATACGAGCAGTACTTC. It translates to CASSLTGTSEYEQYF.

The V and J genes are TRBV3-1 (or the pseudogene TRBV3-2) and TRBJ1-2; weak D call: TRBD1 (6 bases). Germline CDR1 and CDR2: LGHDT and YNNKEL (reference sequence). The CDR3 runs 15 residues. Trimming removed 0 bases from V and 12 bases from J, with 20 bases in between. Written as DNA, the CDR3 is TGTGCCAGCAGCCAAGATTATCCTTTTACAGGGCGGAACACCTTC. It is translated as CASSQDYPFTGRNTF.

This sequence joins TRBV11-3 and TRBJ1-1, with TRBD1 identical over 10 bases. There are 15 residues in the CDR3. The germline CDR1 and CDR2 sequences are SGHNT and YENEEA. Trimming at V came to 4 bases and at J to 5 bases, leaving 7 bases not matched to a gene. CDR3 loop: CASSSPPGQGTEAFF. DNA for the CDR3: TGTGCCAGCAGCTCACCCCCGGGACAGGGGACTGAAGCTTTCTTT.

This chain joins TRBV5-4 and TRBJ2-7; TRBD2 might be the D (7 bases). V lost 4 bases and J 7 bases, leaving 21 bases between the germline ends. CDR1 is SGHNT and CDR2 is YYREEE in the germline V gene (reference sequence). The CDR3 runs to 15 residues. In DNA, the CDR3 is TGTGCCAGCAGCCTCGGGGGGCAGGGGCGTTTGGAGCAGTACTTC. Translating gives CASSLGGQGRLEQYF.

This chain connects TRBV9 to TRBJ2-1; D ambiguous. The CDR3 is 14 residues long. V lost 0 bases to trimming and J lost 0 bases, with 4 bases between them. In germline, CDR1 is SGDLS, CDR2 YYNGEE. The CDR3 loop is CASSVASSYNEQFF. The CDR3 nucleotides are TGTGCCAGCAGCGTAGCGAGCTCCTACAATGAGCAGTTCTTC.

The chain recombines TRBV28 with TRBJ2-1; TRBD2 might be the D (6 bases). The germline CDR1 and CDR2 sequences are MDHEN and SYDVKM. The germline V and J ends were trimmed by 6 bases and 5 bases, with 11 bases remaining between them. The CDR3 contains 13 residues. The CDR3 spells CASRSDYHNEQFF. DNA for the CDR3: TGTGCCAGCAGATCGGACTACCACAATGAGCAGTTCTTC.